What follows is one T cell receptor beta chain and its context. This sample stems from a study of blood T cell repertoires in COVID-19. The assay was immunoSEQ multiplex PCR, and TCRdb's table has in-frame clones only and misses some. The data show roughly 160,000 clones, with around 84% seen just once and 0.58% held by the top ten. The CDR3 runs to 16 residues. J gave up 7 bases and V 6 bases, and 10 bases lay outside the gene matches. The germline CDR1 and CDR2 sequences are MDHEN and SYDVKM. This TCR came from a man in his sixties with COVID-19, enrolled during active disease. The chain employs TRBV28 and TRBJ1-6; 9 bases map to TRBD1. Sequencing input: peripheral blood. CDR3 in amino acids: CASRGEGQGRNSPLHF. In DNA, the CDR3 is TGTGCCAGCAGGGGTGAGGGACAGGGACGGAATTCACCCCTCCACTTT. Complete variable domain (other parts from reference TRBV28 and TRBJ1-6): DVKVTQSSRYLVKRTGEKVFLECVQDMDHENMFWYRQDPGLGLRLIYFSYDVKMKEKGDIPEGYSVSREKKERFSLILESASTNQTSMYLCASRGEGQGRNSPLHFGNGTRLTVT.